The 26 T cell receptor beta chains below come from one sample, sequenced in a study of shared clonotypes between healthy human individuals. Clones were sequenced by immunoSEQ multiplex PCR, and TCRdb holds only the in-frame ones, with some missing. The sample shows over 2 million clones, 95% of them seen only once. The specimen was naive CD4+ T cells sorted from blood. The subset here: CD45RA+ positively selected. Every receptor here comes from a young man in good health.

This sequence joins TRBV28 and TRBJ1-4; 7 nucleotides line up with TRBD1. Germline assignment: CDR1 MDHEN and CDR2 SYDVKM. J lost 7 bases, V lost 2 bases, and 10 bases had no gene match. The CDR3 is made up of 16 amino acids. The CDR3 DNA reads as TGTGCCAGCAGTTTACGGTTTGGGACAGTGGGTGAAAAACTGTTTTTT. It specifies CASSLRFGTVGEKLFF. The entire variable domain, with the rest obtained from reference TRBV28 and TRBJ1-4, is as follows: DVKVTQSSRYLVKRTGEKVFLECVQDMDHENMFWYRQDPGLGLRLIYFSYDVKMKEKGDIPEGYSVSREKKERFSLILESASTNQTSMYLCASSLRFGTVGEKLFFGSGTQLSVL.

In regard to this clone: The identical CDR3 is also encoded by other nucleotide sequences in the sample. In DNA, the CDR3 is TGTGCCAGCAGTGAACAGGGGGCCACAGATACGCAGTATTTT. The encoded protein is CASSEQGATDTQYF. This chain uses TRBV2 with TRBJ2-3, with 8 bases matching TRBD1. V lost 2 bases to trimming and J lost 2 bases; unmatched junction nucleotides: 0. Germline CDR1 and CDR2: SNHLY and FYNNEI. The CDR3 has 14 residues.

This clone appeared once. Other DNA sequences from this sample encode an identical CDR3 as well. The CDR3 reads CASSITVSYNEQFF. Written as DNA, the CDR3 is TGTGCCAGTAGTATTACCGTCTCCTACAATGAGCAGTTCTTC. The chain links TRBV19 to TRBJ2-1; no definite D call. The germline CDR1 and CDR2 sequences are LNHDA and SQIVND (reference sequence). The length of the CDR3 is 14 residues. The germline V and J ends were trimmed by 3 bases and 0 bases, with 6 bases remaining between them.

V and J are TRBV29-1 and TRBJ1-1; no firm D call. The germline CDR1 and CDR2 sequences are SQVTM and ANQGSEA. V dropped 4 bases and J dropped 0 bases, with 15 bases sitting between them. The CDR3 has 15 residues. CDR3 sequence (DNA): TGCAGCGTTGTGCGCCTGGCGGGTATGAACACTGAAGCTTTCTTT. Translated: CSVVRLAGMNTEAFF.

The genes are TRBV28 and TRBJ1-3; 10 positions match TRBD1. V dropped 3 bases and J dropped 1; count of bases not matched to a gene: 3. The CDR3 covers 16 residues. Looked up from germline, CDR1 is MDHEN and CDR2 is SYDVKM. Here the CDR3 DNA reads TGTGCCAGCAGTTTCCGGACAGGGGGTTCTGGAAACACCATATATTTT. This translates into CASSFRTGGSGNTIYF.

Worth noting for this clone: The sample carries other DNA sequences with the same CDR3. V gene TRBV4-3 combines with J gene TRBJ2-5; D ambiguous. This CDR3 spans 15 amino acids. V was cut by 0 bases and J by 5 bases, with 13 bases left in between. The V gene's germline CDR1 is LGHNA and CDR2 YSLEER. In DNA, the CDR3 is TGCGCCAGCAGCCAAGATCAAGGAGCTCGGGAGACCCAGTACTTC. It yields the protein CASSQDQGARETQYF.

In its sample, this clone was seen once. Its ends do not fully match the called genes, so a read error is possible. V usage is TRBV7-9 and J usage is TRBJ2-5, with 7 nucleotides matching TRBD2. The length of the CDR3 is 16 residues. Germline V lookup: CDR1 SEHNR, CDR2 FQNEAQ (reference sequence). The CDR3: CASSLVLLADQETQYF. The CDR3 DNA follows: TGTGCCAGCAGCTTAGTCCTCCTAGCGGACCAGGAGACCCAGTACTTC. Full variable domain (outside the CDR3, taken from reference TRBV7-9 and TRBJ2-5): DTGVSQNPRHKITKRGQNVTFRCDPISEHNRLYWYRQTLGQGPEFLTYFQNEAQLEKSRLLSDRFSAERPKGSFSTLEIQRTEQGDSAMYLCASSLVLLADQETQYFGPGTRLLVL.

The genes are TRBV9 and TRBJ1-4; tentative D call: TRBD1 (5 bases). Germline assignment: CDR1 SGDLS and CDR2 YYNGEE. The CDR3 spans 15 residues. V was cut by 2 bases and J by 6 bases, with 14 bases left in between. DNA of the CDR3: TGTGCCAGCAGCGTCGCAGGGTTGGGGCATGAAAAACTGTTTTTT. It is translated as CASSVAGLGHEKLFF.

The J gene is TRBJ2-3, the V gene TRBV6-5; 7 positions agree with TRBD2. The CDR3 sequence is 13 residues long. J was trimmed by 0 bases and V by 8 bases; bases with no gene match: 2. Germline V gene data show CDR1 as MNHEY and CDR2 as SVGAGI. CDR3 in DNA: TGTGCCAGCGGGGGGGTTAGCACAGATACGCAGTATTTT. Protein sequence: CASGGVSTDTQYF.

Notes on this clone: Other DNA sequences in the sample encode the same CDR3. The V and J genes are TRBV9 and TRBJ2-7; 11 nucleotides line up with TRBD2. V lost 4 bases, J lost 0 bases, and 3 bases stayed unmatched. The CDR3 sequence is 15 residues long. CDR1 is SGDLS, CDR2 YYNGEE, per germline. CDR3 protein: CASSRTSGSSYEQYF. CDR3 coding DNA: TGTGCCAGCAGCAGAACTAGCGGGAGCTCCTACGAGCAGTACTTC. Full variable domain (missing parts from reference TRBV9 and TRBJ2-7): DSGVTQTPKHLITATGQRVTLRCSPRSGDLSVYWYQQSLDQGLQFLIQYYNGEERAKGNILERFSAQQFPDLHSELNLSSLELGDSALYFCASSRTSGSSYEQYFGPGTRLTVT.

The rearrangement uses TRBV30 and TRBJ1-2; 12 bases align to TRBD1. The CDR3 contains 14 residues. Germline V gene data show CDR1 as GTSNPN and CDR2 as SVGIG (reference sequence). Trimming cost V 5 bases and J 8 bases; bases outside gene matches: 9. The CDR3 protein is CAWAPGQGAGGYTF. In nucleotides, the CDR3 is TGTGCCTGGGCCCCGGGACAGGGGGCGGGGGGCTACACCTTC. The whole variable domain, filled in from reference TRBV30 and TRBJ1-2, reads SQTIHQWPATLVQPVGSPLSLECTVEGTSNPNLYWYRQAAGRGLQLLFYSVGIGQISSEVPQNLSASRPQDRQFILSSKKLLLSDSGFYLCAWAPGQGAGGYTFGSGTRLTVV.

This rearrangement joins TRBV25-1 to TRBJ2-5; D is unclear. The CDR3 is 14 amino acids. V was cut by 4 bases and J by 1 base, with 10 bases left in between. CDR1 is MGHDK, CDR2 SYGVNS, per germline. CDR3 nucleotide sequence: TGTGCCAGCAGTGGACCTGACTTCCAAGAGACCCAGTACTTC. Encoded protein: CASSGPDFQETQYF.

The CDR3 loop is CASSLDGTSERTQHF. As DNA, the CDR3 is TGTGCCAGCAGCTTAGATGGGACGTCGGAGCGAACCCAGCATTTT. V and J are TRBV7-2 and TRBJ1-5; a weak D match, TRBD1 (5 bases). V gave up 1 base and J gave up 11 bases, with 18 bases separating them. Germline V gene data show CDR1 as SGHTA and CDR2 as FQGNSA. The CDR3 runs to 15 residues.

This chain links TRBV6-5 with TRBJ2-7; D is uncertain. Germline values: CDR1 MNHEY, CDR2 SVGAGI. CDR3 length: 14 amino acids. V lost 0 bases to trimming and J lost 3 bases, with 9 bases between them. CDR3 protein: CASSYSINSYEQYF. Written as DNA, the CDR3 is TGTGCCAGCAGTTACTCGATAAACAGCTACGAGCAGTACTTC.

This clone was counted a single time. This chain connects TRBV27 to TRBJ2-7, with a possible D match to TRBD2 (7 bases). This CDR3 has 14 amino acids. The germline CDR1 and CDR2 sequences are MNHEY and SMNVEV (reference sequence). Trimming removed 5 bases at V and 6 bases at J, with 17 bases between. In DNA, the CDR3 is TGTGCCAGCAGTCCATGGAGGGGGGGCTCCGAGCAGTACTTC. Its protein is CASSPWRGGSEQYF.

In regard to this clone: Other nucleotide sequences in the sample specify the same CDR3. CDR3 sequence: CASSLGQVEKLFF. In DNA, the CDR3 is TGTGCCAGCAGCTTAGGTCAGGTAGAAAAACTGTTTTTT. The chain has TRBV11-2 and TRBJ1-4; D gene uncertain. V gave up 1 base and J gave up 8 bases, with 8 bases separating them. Germline CDR1 and CDR2: SGHAT and FQNNGV. CDR3 length: 13 amino acids.

Details on this clone: An end of the junction differs from the germline gene, which may be a read error. The J gene is TRBJ2-7, the V gene TRBV30; TRBD1 matches at 10 bases. CDR3 size: 14 residues. CDR1 is GTSNPN and CDR2 is SVGIG in the germline V gene (reference sequence). CDR3 sequence: CAWSSTGGSSEQYF. The CDR3 region has the DNA TGTGCCTGGAGCTCGACAGGGGGCTCCTCCGAGCAGTACTTC.

The chain couples TRBV7-3 to TRBJ2-2; 8 nucleotides agree with TRBD1. CDR3 length: 16 amino acids. V was clipped by 5 bases and J by 2 bases; unmatched bases: 7. Germline lookup yields CDR1 SGHTA and CDR2 FQGTGA. The CDR3 DNA follows: TGTGCCAGCAGCCAAGACAGGGGATCAAACACCGGGGAGCTGTTTTTT. Residues: CASSQDRGSNTGELFF.

The genes are TRBV29-1 and TRBJ2-5, with D tentatively TRBD1 or TRBD2 (6 bases each). Germline CDR1 reads SQVTM; CDR2 reads ANQGSEA. The CDR3 spans 13 residues. The V end lost 6 bases, the J end lost 2 bases, and 13 bases lay between the germline ends. This CDR3 reads CSVGGHLQETQYF. The CDR3 DNA reads TGCAGCGTGGGGGGACATTTACAAGAGACCCAGTACTTC.

The rearrangement links TRBV11-2 to TRBJ1-2; D is possibly TRBD1 (5 bases). The CDR3 consists of 14 residues. Looked up from germline, CDR1 is SGHAT and CDR2 is FQNNGV. V dropped 4 bases and J dropped 4 bases, with 13 bases sitting between them. CDR3 sequence: CASSSARGSYGYTF. The CDR3, as DNA: TGTGCCAGCAGCTCCGCCCGGGGCTCCTATGGCTACACCTTC.

The chain employs TRBV7-2 and TRBJ2-5, with a possible D match to TRBD1 (5 bases). The length of the CDR3 is 13 residues. V lost 2 bases, J lost 5 bases, and 9 bases lay in between. CDR1 SGHTA and CDR2 FQGNSA come from the germline V gene. The CDR3 here is CASSLSRAETQYF. The DNA of the CDR3 is TGTGCCAGCAGCTTATCCAGGGCTGAGACCCAGTACTTC.

The gene calls are TRBV7-2 and TRBJ2-7; no clear D. The germline gives CDR1 SGHTA, CDR2 FQGNSA. Trimming pared 1 base from V and 2 bases from J, leaving 6 bases between. CDR3 length: 13 residues. CDR3 residues: CASSLVITYEQYF. The DNA of the CDR3 is TGTGCCAGCAGCTTAGTAATTACCTACGAGCAGTACTTC. Full variable domain (outside the CDR3, taken from reference TRBV7-2 and TRBJ2-7): GAGVSQSPSNKVTEKGKDVELRCDPISGHTALYWYRQSLGQGLEFLIYFQGNSAPDKSGLPSDRFSAERTGGSVSTLTIQRTQQEDSAVYLCASSLVITYEQYFGPGTRLTVT.

V gene TRBV28 combines with J gene TRBJ1-2; D not certain. This CDR3 spans 13 amino acids. CDR1 is MDHEN and CDR2 is SYDVKM in the germline V gene. Trimming shortened V by 5 bases and J by 5 bases, and 12 bases separated the two germline ends. The CDR3, as DNA: TGTGCCAGCAGTGAACCCGGGAAGTATGGCTACACCTTC. Its translation is CASSEPGKYGYTF.

This clone was observed once. This sequence joins TRBV12-2 and TRBJ1-2. TRBV12-2 is deemed a pseudogene. This CDR3 contains 12 residues. The CDR3 bases are TGTGCAAGTCGCTCCGGTGGCTGTGGCTACACCTTC. This codes for CASRSGGCGYTF.

Note on this clone: A single base separates this from a much larger clone, so it may be a read error. The genes are TRBV6-4 and TRBJ1-4; possible D gene TRBD1, 5 bases. The CDR3 is 14 amino acids. CDR1 and CDR2 from the germline V gene are MRHNA and SNTAGT. Trimming removed 7 bases at V and 1 base at J, with 10 bases between. CDR3 amino acids: CASKRRGTNEKLFF. CDR3 in DNA: TGTGCCAGCAAAAGGAGGGGAACTAATGAAAAACTGTTTTTT.

The chain employs TRBV7-9 and TRBJ2-1, with 7 bases identical to TRBD1. CDR1 and CDR2 (germline): SEHNR, FQNEAQ (reference sequence). J lost 0 bases, V lost 5 bases, and 4 bases had no gene match. This CDR3 region has 15 residues. CDR3 DNA sequence: TGTGCCAGCAGCCCACAGGGGAGCTCCTACAATGAGCAGTTCTTC. The encoded protein is CASSPQGSSYNEQFF.